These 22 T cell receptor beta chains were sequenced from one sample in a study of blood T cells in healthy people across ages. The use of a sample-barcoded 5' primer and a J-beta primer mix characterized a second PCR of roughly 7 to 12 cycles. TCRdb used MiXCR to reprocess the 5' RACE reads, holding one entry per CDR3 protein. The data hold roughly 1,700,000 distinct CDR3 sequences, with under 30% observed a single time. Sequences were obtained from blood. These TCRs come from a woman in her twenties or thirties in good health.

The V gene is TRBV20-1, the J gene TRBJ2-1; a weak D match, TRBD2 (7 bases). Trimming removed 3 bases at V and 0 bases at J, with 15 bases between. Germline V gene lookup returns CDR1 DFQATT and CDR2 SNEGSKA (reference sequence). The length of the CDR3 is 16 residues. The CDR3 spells CSASLGRGGSYNEQFF. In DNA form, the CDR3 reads TGCAGTGCTAGCCTTGGTAGGGGGGGCTCCTACAATGAGCAGTTCTTC.

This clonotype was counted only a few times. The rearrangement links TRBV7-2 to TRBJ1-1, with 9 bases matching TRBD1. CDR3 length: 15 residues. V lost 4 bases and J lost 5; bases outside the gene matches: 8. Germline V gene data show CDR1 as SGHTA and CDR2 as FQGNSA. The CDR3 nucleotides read TGTGCCAGCAGCTCCTTAGACAGGGGGAGGACTGAAGCTTTCTTT. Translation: CASSSLDRGRTEAFF.

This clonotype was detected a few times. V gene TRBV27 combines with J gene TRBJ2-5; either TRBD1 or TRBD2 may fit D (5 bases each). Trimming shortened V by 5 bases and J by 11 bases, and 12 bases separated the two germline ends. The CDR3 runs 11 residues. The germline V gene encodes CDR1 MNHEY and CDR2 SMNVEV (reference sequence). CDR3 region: CASSVGEEQYF. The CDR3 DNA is TGTGCCAGCAGTGTGGGGGAAGAGCAGTACTTC.

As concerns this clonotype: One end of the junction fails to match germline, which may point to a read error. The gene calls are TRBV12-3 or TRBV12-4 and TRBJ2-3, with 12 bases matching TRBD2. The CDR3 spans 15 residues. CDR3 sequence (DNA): TGTGCCAGCAGTCTAGCGGGGGGGCTCCAAGATACGCAGTATTTT. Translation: CASSLAGGLQDTQYF.

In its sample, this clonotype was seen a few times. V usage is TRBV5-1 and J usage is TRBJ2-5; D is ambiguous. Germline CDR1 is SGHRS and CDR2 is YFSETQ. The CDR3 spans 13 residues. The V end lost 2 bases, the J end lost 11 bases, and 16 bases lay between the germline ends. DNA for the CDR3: TGCGCCAGCAGCTTCGGAGCCGACAATGAGCAGTACTTC. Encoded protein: CASSFGADNEQYF.

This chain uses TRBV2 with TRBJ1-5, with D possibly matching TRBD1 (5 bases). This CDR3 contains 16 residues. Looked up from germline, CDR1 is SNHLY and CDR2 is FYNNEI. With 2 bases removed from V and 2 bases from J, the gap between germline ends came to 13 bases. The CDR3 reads CASSELSGGGNQPQHF. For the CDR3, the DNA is TGTGCCAGCAGTGAATTGAGCGGGGGGGGCAATCAGCCCCAGCATTTT.

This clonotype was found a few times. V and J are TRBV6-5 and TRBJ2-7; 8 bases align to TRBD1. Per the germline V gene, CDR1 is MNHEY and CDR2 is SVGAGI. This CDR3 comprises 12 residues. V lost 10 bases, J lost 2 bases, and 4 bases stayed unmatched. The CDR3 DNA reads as TGTGCCACCAAGACAGGGGCCTACGAGCAGTACTTC. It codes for CATKTGAYEQYF.

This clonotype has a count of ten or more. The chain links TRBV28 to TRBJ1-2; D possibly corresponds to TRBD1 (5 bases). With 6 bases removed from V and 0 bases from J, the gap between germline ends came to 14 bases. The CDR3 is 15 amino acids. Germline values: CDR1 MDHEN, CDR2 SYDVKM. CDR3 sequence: CASSPGAVSNYGYTF. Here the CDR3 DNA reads TGTGCCAGCAGCCCCGGGGCGGTTTCTAACTATGGCTACACCTTC.

Here the CDR3 DNA reads TGCGCCAGCAGCCTTGACAGGGTATATCAAAACATTCAGTACTTC. This encodes CASSLDRVYQNIQYF. The chain links TRBV5-1 to TRBJ2-4, with TRBD1 identical over 7 bases. The CDR3 consists of 15 residues. V lost 4 bases, J lost 5 bases, and 9 bases stayed unmatched. CDR1 and CDR2 (germline): SGHRS, YFSETQ. Looking up the rest from reference TRBV5-1 and TRBJ2-4 gives the full variable domain: KAGVTQTPRYLIKTRGQQVTLSCSPISGHRSVSWYQQTPGQGLQFLFEYFSETQRNKGNFPGRFSGRQFSNSRSEMNVSTLELGDSALYLCASSLDRVYQNIQYFGAGTRLSVL.

Here the CDR3 DNA reads TGTGCCAGCAGCCCTGAATGGTGGACCCAGTACTTC. Translated: CASSPEWWTQYF. This sequence joins TRBV7-9 and TRBJ2-5; D uncertain. The CDR3 is 12 amino acids. Germline CDR1 reads SEHNR; CDR2 reads FQNEAQ (reference sequence). Trimming stripped 5 bases from V and 7 bases from J, with 11 bases between.

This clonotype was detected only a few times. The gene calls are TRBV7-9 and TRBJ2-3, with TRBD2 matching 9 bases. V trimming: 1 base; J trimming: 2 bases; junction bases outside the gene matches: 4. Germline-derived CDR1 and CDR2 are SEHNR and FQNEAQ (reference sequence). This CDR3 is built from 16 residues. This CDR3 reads CASSLVLAGVTDTQYF. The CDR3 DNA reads TGTGCCAGCAGCTTAGTCTTAGCGGGAGTCACAGATACGCAGTATTTT.

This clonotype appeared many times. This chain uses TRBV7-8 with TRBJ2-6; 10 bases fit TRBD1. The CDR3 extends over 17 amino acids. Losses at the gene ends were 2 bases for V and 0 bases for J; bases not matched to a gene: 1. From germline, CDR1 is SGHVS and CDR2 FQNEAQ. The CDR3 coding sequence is TGTGCCAGCAGCTTAAGGACAGGGGGCTCTGGGGCCAACGTCCTGACTTTC. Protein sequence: CASSLRTGGSGANVLTF.

The CDR3 nucleotides read TGTGCCAGCAGCATCTCTCTTGGAGGGACAGATACGCAGTATTTT. Its translation: CASSISLGGTDTQYF. V gene TRBV6-5 combines with J gene TRBJ2-3, with TRBD2 as a possible D gene (6 bases). CDR3 length: 15 amino acids. Germline V gene data show CDR1 as MNHEY and CDR2 as SVGAGI. With 6 bases removed from V and 3 bases from J, the gap between germline ends came to 16 bases.

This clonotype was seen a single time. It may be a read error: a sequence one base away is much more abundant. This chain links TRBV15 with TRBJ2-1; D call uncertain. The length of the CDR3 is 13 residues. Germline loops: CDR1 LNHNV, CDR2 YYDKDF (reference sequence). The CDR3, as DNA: TGTGTCACCAGCAGAGATTACCCCAAAATCCAGTTCTTC. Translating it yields CVTSRDYPKIQFF. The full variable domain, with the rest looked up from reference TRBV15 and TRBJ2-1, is DAMVIQNPRYQVTQFGKPVTLSCSQTLNHNVMYWYQQKSSQAPKLLFHYYDKDFNNEADTPDNFQSRRPNTSFCFLDIRSPGLGDTAMYLCVTSRDYPKIQFFGPGTRLTVL.

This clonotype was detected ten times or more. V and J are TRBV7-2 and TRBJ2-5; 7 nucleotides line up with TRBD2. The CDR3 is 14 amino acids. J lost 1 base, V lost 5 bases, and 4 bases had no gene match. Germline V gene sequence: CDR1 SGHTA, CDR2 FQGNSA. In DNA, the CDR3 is TGTGCCAGCAGCCGGGGGACTATCCAAGAGACCCAGTACTTC. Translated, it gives CASSRGTIQETQYF.

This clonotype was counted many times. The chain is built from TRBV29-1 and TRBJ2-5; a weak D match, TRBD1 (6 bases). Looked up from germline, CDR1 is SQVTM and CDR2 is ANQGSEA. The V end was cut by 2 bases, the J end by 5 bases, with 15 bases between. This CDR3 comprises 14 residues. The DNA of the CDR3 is TGCAGCGTTGAAAGCTTAGGGGGTCGTGAGACCCAGTACTTC. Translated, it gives CSVESLGGRETQYF.

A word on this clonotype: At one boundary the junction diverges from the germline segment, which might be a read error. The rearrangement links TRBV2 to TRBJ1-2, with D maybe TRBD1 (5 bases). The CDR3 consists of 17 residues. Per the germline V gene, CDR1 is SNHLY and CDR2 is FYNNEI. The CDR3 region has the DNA TGTGCCAGCAATGAATTGGCAGGGCTCGGCGTTAGCTATGGCTACACCTTC. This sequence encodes CASNELAGLGVSYGYTF. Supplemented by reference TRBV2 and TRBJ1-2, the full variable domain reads EPEVTQTPSHQVTQMGQEVILRCVPISNHLYFYWYRQILGQKVEFLVSFYNNEISEKSEIFDDQFSVERPDGSNFTLKIRSTKLEDSAMYFCASNELAGLGVSYGYTFGSGTRLTVV.

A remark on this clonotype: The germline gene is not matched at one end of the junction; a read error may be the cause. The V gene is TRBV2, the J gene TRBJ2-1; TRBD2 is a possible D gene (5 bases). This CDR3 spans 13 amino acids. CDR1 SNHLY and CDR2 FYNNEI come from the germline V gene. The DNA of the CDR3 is TGTGTCAGCAGTGTAGGACTTTACAATGAGCAGTTCTTC. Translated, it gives CVSSVGLYNEQFF. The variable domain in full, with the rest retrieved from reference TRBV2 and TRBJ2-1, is EPEVTQTPSHQVTQMGQEVILRCVPISNHLYFYWYRQILGQKVEFLVSFYNNEISEKSEIFDDQFSVERPDGSNFTLKIRSTKLEDSAMYFCVSSVGLYNEQFFGPGTRLTVL.

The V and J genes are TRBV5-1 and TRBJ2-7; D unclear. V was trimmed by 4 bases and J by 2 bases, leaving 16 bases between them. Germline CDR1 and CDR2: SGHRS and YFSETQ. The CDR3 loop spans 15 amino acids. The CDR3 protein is CASSLTSFGAYEQYF. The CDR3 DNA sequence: TGCGCCAGCAGCCTGACAAGTTTTGGGGCCTACGAGCAGTACTTC. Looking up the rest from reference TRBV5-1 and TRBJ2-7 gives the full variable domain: KAGVTQTPRYLIKTRGQQVTLSCSPISGHRSVSWYQQTPGQGLQFLFEYFSETQRNKGNFPGRFSGRQFSNSRSEMNVSTLELGDSALYLCASSLTSFGAYEQYFGPGTRLTVT.

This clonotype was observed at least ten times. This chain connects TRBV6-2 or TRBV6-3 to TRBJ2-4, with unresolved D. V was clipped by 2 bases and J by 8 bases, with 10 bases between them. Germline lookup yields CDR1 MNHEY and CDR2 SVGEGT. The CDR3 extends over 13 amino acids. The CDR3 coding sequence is TGTGCCAGCAGTTACACCAACGGTTACATTCAGTACTTC. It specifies CASSYTNGYIQYF.

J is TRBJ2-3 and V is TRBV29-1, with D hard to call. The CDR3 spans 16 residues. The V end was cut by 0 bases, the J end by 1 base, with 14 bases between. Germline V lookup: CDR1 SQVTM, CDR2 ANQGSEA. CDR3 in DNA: TGCAGCGTTGAAGAGTCAAGCCGTTTGCGCACAGATACGCAGTATTTT. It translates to CSVEESSRLRTDTQYF.

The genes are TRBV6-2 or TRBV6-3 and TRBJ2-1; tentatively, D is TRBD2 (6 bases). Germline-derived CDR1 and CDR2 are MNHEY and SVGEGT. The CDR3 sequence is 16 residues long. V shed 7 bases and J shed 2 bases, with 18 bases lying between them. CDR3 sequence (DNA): TGTGCCAGCAATGGGGCTGGGTCGGGGGCCTACAATGAGCAGTTCTTC. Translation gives CASNGAGSGAYNEQFF.